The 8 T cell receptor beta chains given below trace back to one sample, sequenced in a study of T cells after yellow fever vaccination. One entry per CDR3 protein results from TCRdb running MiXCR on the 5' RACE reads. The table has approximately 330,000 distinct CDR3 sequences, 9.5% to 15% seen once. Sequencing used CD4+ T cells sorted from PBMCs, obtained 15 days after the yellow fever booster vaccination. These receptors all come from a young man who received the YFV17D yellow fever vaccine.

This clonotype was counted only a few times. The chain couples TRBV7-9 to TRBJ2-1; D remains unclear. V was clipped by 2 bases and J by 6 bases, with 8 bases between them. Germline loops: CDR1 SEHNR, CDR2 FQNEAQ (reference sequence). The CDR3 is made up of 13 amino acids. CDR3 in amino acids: CASSLSFGNEQFF. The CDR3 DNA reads TGTGCCAGCAGCTTATCATTCGGCAATGAGCAGTTCTTC.

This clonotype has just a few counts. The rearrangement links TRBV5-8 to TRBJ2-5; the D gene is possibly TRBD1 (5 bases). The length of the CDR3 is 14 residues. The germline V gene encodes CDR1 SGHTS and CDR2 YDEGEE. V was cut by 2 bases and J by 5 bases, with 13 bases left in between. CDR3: CASSFGWGLETQYF. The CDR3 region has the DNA TGTGCCAGCAGCTTTGGTTGGGGCTTGGAGACCCAGTACTTC.

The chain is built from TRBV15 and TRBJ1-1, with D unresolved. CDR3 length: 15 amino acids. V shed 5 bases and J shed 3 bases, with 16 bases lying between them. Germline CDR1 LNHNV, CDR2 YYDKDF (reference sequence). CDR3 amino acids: CATSPLDGIHTEAFF. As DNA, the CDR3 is TGTGCCACCAGCCCGTTGGATGGGATCCACACTGAAGCTTTCTTT. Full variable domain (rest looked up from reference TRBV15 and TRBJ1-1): DAMVIQNPRYQVTQFGKPVTLSCSQTLNHNVMYWYQQKSSQAPKLLFHYYDKDFNNEADTPDNFQSRRPNTSFCFLDIRSPGLGDTAMYLCATSPLDGIHTEAFFGQGTRLTVV.

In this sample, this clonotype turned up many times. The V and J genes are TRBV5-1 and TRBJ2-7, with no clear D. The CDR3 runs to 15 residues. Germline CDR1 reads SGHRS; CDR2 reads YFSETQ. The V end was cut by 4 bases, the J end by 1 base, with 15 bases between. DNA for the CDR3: TGCGCCAGCAGCGCAACCGGGTTAAGGTCCTACGAGCAGTACTTC. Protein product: CASSATGLRSYEQYF.

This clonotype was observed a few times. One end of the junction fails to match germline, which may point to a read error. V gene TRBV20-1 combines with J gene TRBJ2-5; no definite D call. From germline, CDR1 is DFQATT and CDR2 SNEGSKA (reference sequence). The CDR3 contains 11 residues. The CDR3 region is CSARILEIVLF. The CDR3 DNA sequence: TGCAGTGCTAGAATTTTAGAGATTGTTTTGTTC.

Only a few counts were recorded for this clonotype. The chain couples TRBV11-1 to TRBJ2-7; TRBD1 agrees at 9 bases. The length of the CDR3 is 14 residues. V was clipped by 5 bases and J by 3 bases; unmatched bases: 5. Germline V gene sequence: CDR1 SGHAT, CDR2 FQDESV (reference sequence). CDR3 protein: CASSLDRGVYEQYV. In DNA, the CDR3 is TGTGCCAGCAGCCTCGACAGGGGGGTCTACGAGCAGTACGTC.

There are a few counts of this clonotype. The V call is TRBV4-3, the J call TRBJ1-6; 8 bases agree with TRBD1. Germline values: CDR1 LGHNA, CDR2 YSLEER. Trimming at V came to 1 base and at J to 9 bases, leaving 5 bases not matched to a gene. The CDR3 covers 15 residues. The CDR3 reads CASSQGLQGVSPLHF. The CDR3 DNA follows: TGCGCCAGCAGCCAAGGGTTACAGGGGGTTTCACCCCTCCACTTT.

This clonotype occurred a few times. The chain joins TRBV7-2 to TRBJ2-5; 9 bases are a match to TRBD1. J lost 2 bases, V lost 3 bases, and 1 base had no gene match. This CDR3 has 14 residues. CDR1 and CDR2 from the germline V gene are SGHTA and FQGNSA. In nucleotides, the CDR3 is TGTGCCAGCAGCTTCGACAGGGGGCAAGAGACCCAGTACTTC. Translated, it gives CASSFDRGQETQYF. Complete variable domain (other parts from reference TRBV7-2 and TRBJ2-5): GAGVSQSPSNKVTEKGKDVELRCDPISGHTALYWYRQSLGQGLEFLIYFQGNSAPDKSGLPSDRFSAERTGGSVSTLTIQRTQQEDSAVYLCASSFDRGQETQYFGPGTRLLVL.